This note documents a single T cell receptor (beta chain) sequence. Antigen specificity is unknown. It was the roughly 130-subject validation cohort, separate from the approximately 620-subject first cohort, to which the donors belonged. V gave up 3 bases and J gave up 6 bases; unmatched junction bases: 11. The CDR3 length is 15 residues. Germline CDR1 SGHTA, CDR2 FQGNSA. The assay was immunoSEQ multiplex PCR, and TCRdb's table has in-frame clones only and misses some. Of about 65,000 clones in the sample, 92% are singletons; the top ten hold about 1.2%. This specimen belongs to a study of cytomegalovirus exposure and HLA in healthy donors. The overall study: The approximately 130 validation repertoires matched the roughly 650 first-cohort repertoires in platform, a later analysis reported.

Points from the study as a whole: Reported performance of the classifier showed diagnosis of cytomegalovirus status with high specificity and sensitivity.

This clonotype originated in a woman between 18 and 29 years old in good health and CMV-seronegative. Material: PBMCs. The chain joins TRBV7-2 to TRBJ2-7; 7 positions match TRBD1. The CDR3: CASSLMGQWGSEQYF. The CDR3 DNA sequence: TGTGCCAGCAGCTTGATGGGACAGTGGGGATCCGAGCAGTACTTC.